This T cell receptor (beta chain) is from a study of cytomegalovirus exposure and HLA in healthy donors listed by TCRdb under 2017. In terms of the full investigation: An earlier analysis of roughly 500 of the donors reported under 300 Gb of sequence data and 117 million unique TCR beta sequences obtained from about 179 million T cells. An early release covering roughly 600 HLA-typed donors comprised about 300 gigabases of sequencing data and tens of millions of unique TCR sequences. Among the approximately 400 genotyped donors, around 81% belonged to the genetic ancestry cluster associated with self-reported Caucasian donors. The study was designed to test whether signatures of past pathogen exposure could be identified by cataloging public T cell receptors. Using immunosequencing, the study profiled T cell repertoires from 666 subjects and related those repertoires to cytomegalovirus serostatus. Besides the first cohort of 500 to 700 subjects, a separate validation cohort made up of some 110 different subjects was used. High-throughput TCR immunosequencing, statistical association of individual TCRs with disease status, and machine learning were combined to predict cytomegalovirus infection status. In a later analysis, previously published TCR beta repertoires from some 640 donors were re-analyzed and high-resolution HLA genotyping was added so that TCR occurrence patterns could be studied. Rather than drawing on any new phenotypic data, the later analysis identified candidate immune exposures from TCR beta sequences and the way those sequences occurred across donors. An earlier analysis of roughly 600 of the donors used high-throughput TCR beta sequencing to judge whether each TCR beta V gene segment behaved as functional or pseudogenic. Donor age, sex, ethnicity and CMV serostatus were collected together with the repertoire data. In a later genetic analysis, genome-wide SNP genotypes for 398 of the 666 donors were used, and that subset was treated as a discovery cohort. All discovery cohort repertoires had been generated using a single sequencing platform. HLA typing included class I and class II loci at four-digit resolution. Typing coverage differed by locus: A, B, C, DRB1 and DQB1 were typed in about 629-630 donors, DQA1 in 500 to 550, DPA1 in 600 to 610, and DPB1 in around 490. A few DR-DQ haplotypes were treated as single units for association and clustering because of strong linkage in the cohort. Among approximately 370 genotyped donors of the cohort, an average of about 240,000 unique TCR beta nucleotide sequences was sequenced per donor, of which roughly 18% were non-productive. Broad study findings and their caveats: The earlier analysis of 587 of the donors excluded 15 to 20 rarely observed V segments, including chromosome 9 orphons, because counts were too low. According to a later analysis, most CMV-associated TCR beta chains appeared to be HLA-restricted, and the HLA associations seemed to be driven largely by CMV exposure. The sequencing pipeline was judged likely to have produced a cluster of highly shared sequence variants as a technical artifact. A few of the identified cytomegalovirus-associated TCR beta chains were confirmed in vitro to be specific for cytomegalovirus antigens. Presence/absence analyses assumed roughly uniform sequencing depth across donors, an assumption that may not hold. Across donors, most TCR sequences were observed very rarely, whereas some public TCRs were present in many individuals. According to a later analysis, parvovirus B19, influenza, CMV and Epstein-Barr virus appeared linked to several top co-occurrence clusters. The classifier was reported to diagnose cytomegalovirus status with high specificity and sensitivity in both the original and validation cohorts. In a later analysis, the rate of TCR association differed among HLA loci, with DRB1 alleles having the most associated TCRs and HLA-C alleles having the fewest. Because HLA typing was unavailable for some donors at each locus, only the typed subset was used in association tests. In an earlier analysis of 587 of the donors, most TCR beta V segments appeared in productive rearrangements about 87% or about 30% of the time, broadly matching IMGT annotations. For the cohort, immune exposure information was limited to CMV serostatus. Assigning TCR associations to individual alleles was difficult when HLA alleles, especially DR and DQ, strongly co-occurred. In a later analysis, about 16,000 TCR beta sequences were associated with specific HLA alleles at a false discovery rate of 0.05. According to a later genetic analysis, donors in an Asian-associated ancestry cluster had fewer N-insertions in productive TCRs than the approximately 700-donor mean. The authors suggested that the approach could potentially be extended to other disease states and immunological phenotypes. Because the 87-base-pair reads could not distinguish some IMGT-functional V segments, including TRBV6-2 and TRBV6-3, those segments were excluded. A further reported finding was that TCR beta sequences accurately predicted the HLA-A and HLA-B alleles for most subjects in the first cohort. In a later analysis, HLA-associated TCR beta chains showed more clonal expansion and lower generation probabilities than non-associated chains that were equally common. An association between a missense DCLRE1C variant and V-gene and J-gene trimming of TCR beta chains was found in a later genetic analysis and replicated in an independent cohort. Correlated functional status among segregating V segments might reflect linkage disequilibrium, but an unknown experimental factor could not be ruled out. This cohort had only TCR beta chains sequenced, and the lack of alpha or paired-chain data limited which features could be detected. The study listed 150 to 200 TCR beta chains as associated with cytomegalovirus.

Libraries were built with the immunoSEQ multiplex PCR assay. For the multiplex PCR, a mixture combining 60 forward primers for TCR Vbeta segments and 13 reverse primers for TCR Jbeta segments was used. The CDR3 region of rearranged TCR beta genes was amplified from genomic DNA by a multiplex PCR assay. The Illumina HiSeq System was used to sequence the amplified TCR beta libraries as 87-base-pair reads. The authors' pipeline ran thus. Across the 500 to 850 repertoires, a later analysis counted 78 million or so unique TCR beta chains, about 10 million of which were shared by at least two donors. Raw reads were error-corrected and collapsed into unique sequences by a nearest-neighbor algorithm in which closely related sequences were merged to remove PCR and sequencing errors. To assign V, D and J gene segments, CDR3 sequences were aligned to IMGT reference sequences. For a sequence to be retained, at least a six-nucleotide match to both a V gene segment and a J gene segment was required. A rearrangement was called productive if the CDR3 had no stop codons and remained in frame with V and J, and every other rearrangement was called non-productive. CDR3 was defined according to IMGT convention as the region running from the second conserved V-encoded cysteine to the conserved J-encoded phenylalanine. The earlier analysis of some 580 of the donors excluded any sequence lacking an unambiguous match to a single V gene segment. An earlier analysis of 587 of the donors called V segments functional above 56.7% productive rearrangements and segregating when the between-donor standard deviation exceeded 5%. A statistical classification framework was developed to diagnose cytomegalovirus status using the catalog of TCR beta chain sequences. In a later analysis, TCR nucleotide sequences were compared against IMGT/GENE-DB human TR gene sequences so that V and J genes could be assigned. The TCRdist pipeline was used in a later analysis to assign CDR3 sequences and most-parsimonious VDJ recombination scenarios. A later analysis defined each TCR beta chain by its CDR3 amino acid sequence plus V-gene family, and excluded reads lacking a unique V-gene family. As a way to deal with suspected cross-contamination and a sequencing artifact, a later analysis dropped 592 nucleotide sequences that were highly shared and had low generation probability. For each public chain, a later analysis derived a clonal expansion index from normalized ranks of inferred template counts within each repertoire. In a later analysis, generation probabilities were computed using a VDJ recombination model fitted to out-of-frame rearrangements, and the results were checked against IGoR. Hypergeometric tests were used in a later analysis to score TCR-TCR, TCR-HLA and TCR-CMV co-occurrence, with a repertoire-size bias correction applied to the TCR pairs. A later analysis estimated false discovery rates by permuting HLA or CMV assignments 20 times. In a later analysis, co-occurring TCRs were grouped with DBSCAN, and TCRdist sequence similarity was added when clustering was performed within HLA-allele-positive subsets. Repertoires with fewer than 30,000 or more than 120,000 public chains were left out of co-occurrence clustering, as were five repertoires with anomalous nucleotide sharing. TCRdb re-hosts the immuneACCESS table, in-frame sequences only. Its copies lack some clones; in the studies checked, an unresolved V gene accounts for under half of them, and the cause for the rest is not known. Clone size and V and J calls were adopted from that table, with D and trimming inferred from the DNA. Recorded for this sample are about 140,000 clones; 66% of them occurred a single time. The ten top clones hold roughly 6% of the sample.

V is cut by 1 base and J by 0 bases, and the space between the germline ends is 18 bases. Sequences SGHVS (CDR1) and FQNEAQ (CDR2) are obtained from the germline V gene. Including cysteine and phenylalanine, the CDR3 has 18 amino acids. Only the CDR3 DNA stays, 54 bases, in frame from base 1. Worth noting for this clone: Its cognate antigen has yet to be identified. Nothing much larger sits one base from this clone, and base qualities are not available.

The cohort consisted of 600 to 750 healthy bone marrow donors. All cohort members were sampled while nominally healthy, although unrecorded immune exposures were likely present. The donor was CMV seronegative and belonged to the group of 352 seronegative cohort members. A peripheral blood sample was collected from each donor, and TCR beta sequencing was performed on peripheral blood mononuclear cells. The Qiagen DNeasy Blood Extraction Kit was used to extract genomic DNA from the blood cell samples. This receptor was taken from a woman aged 55 to 70 in good health and CMV-seronegative. Sequencing was done on a sample of PBMCs. The V gene is TRBV7-8 and the J gene is TRBJ1-2; confidence is insufficient to name the D gene. In nucleotide form, the sequence is TGTGCCAGCAGCTTAGAGGTGGCAGGTTCCTTTACTAACTATGGCTACACCTTC. The resulting protein is CASSLEVAGSFTNYGYTF.